This entry lists 32 T cell receptor beta chains sequenced from one sample in a study of cytomegalovirus exposure and HLA in healthy donors. Primers for the PCR totalled 60 Vbeta and 13 Jbeta. Some clones are missing from TCRdb's copy, which holds only in-frame ones; the method was immunoSEQ multiplex PCR. The sample yields approximately 150,000 clones, more than 65% seen once. Sequencing was performed on PBMCs. These receptors were collected from a middle-aged woman in good health and CMV-seropositive.

The J gene is TRBJ2-7, the V gene TRBV4-3, with D maybe TRBD1 (6 bases). The CDR3 spans 14 residues. V was clipped by 4 bases and J by 3 bases, with 13 bases between them. From germline, CDR1 is LGHNA and CDR2 YSLEER. The CDR3: CASSPSRGGYEQYF. In DNA form, the CDR3 reads TGCGCCAGCAGCCCATCCAGGGGTGGCTACGAGCAGTACTTC.

The chain combines TRBV6-5 with TRBJ1-5; D is unclear. The CDR3 is made up of 14 amino acids. The germline gives CDR1 MNHEY, CDR2 SVGAGI. Between the trimmed V and J ends, which lost 1 base and 4 bases, there was a span of 8 bases. The CDR3 sequence is CASSYFAGNQPQHF. The CDR3 bases are TGTGCCAGCAGTTACTTTGCAGGAAATCAGCCCCAGCATTTT.

The chain carries TRBV28 and TRBJ1-5; D not certain. The CDR3 runs to 11 residues. Trimming stripped 6 bases from V and 10 bases from J, with 10 bases between. The V gene's germline CDR1 is MDHEN and CDR2 SYDVKM. CDR3: CASSIGGPQHF. The CDR3 nucleotides read TGTGCCAGCAGCATCGGAGGACCCCAGCATTTT.

The chain links TRBV4-1 to TRBJ1-1, with TRBD1 matching over 9 bases. Germline CDR1 reads MGHRA; CDR2 reads YSYEKL. Unmatched junction bases numbered 7, after V lost 4 bases and J lost 4 bases. The CDR3 runs 15 residues. The CDR3 here is CASSLSGTGPTEAFF. The CDR3 region has the DNA TGCGCCAGCAGCCTGTCCGGGACAGGGCCCACTGAAGCTTTCTTT.

Comments on this clone: The CDR3 ends on some other residue instead of the conserved phenylalanine or tryptophan, so this is likely a read error. The DNA is left out, because the CDR3 cannot be placed on it with certainty; the CDR3 is given as TCRdb lists it. The chain recombines TRBV27 with TRBJ1-1; the DNA was not used to check the table's D call, TRBD1. Inclusive of both ends, the CDR3 amounts to 9 amino acids. The germline CDR1 and CDR2 sequences are MNHEY and SMNVEV (reference sequence). The CDR3 region is CASSGYTGP.

This chain links TRBV6-1 with TRBJ2-5; 10 nucleotides agree with TRBD2. Trimming removed 3 bases from V and 5 bases from J; junction bases left unmatched: 15. This CDR3 contains 18 residues. CDR1 is MNHNS and CDR2 is SASEGT in the germline V gene. CDR3 residues: CASSDTGPSGSRWETQYF. CDR3 DNA sequence: TGTGCCAGCAGTGATACGGGCCCTAGCGGGAGTCGATGGGAGACCCAGTACTTC.

This clone was picked up a small number of times. One end of the junction is discordant with germline, which a read error may explain. The CDR3 nucleotides read TGTGCCAGCTCTAGTAGCTCCGGATCACCCCTCAACTTT. Translating it yields CASSSSSGSPLNF. The chain couples TRBV2 to TRBJ1-6; D unresolved. The CDR3 spans 13 residues. The germline gives CDR1 SNHLY, CDR2 FYNNEI.

As regards this clone: The junction differs from germline at one of its ends, possibly a read error. V is TRBV14 and J is TRBJ1-2; the match to TRBD1 covers 8 bases. CDR1 is SGHDN, CDR2 FVKESK, per germline. The CDR3 runs to 13 residues. DNA of the CDR3: TGTGCCAGCAGCCAAACAGGGGGGGATGGCTACCCCTTC. Its translation is CASSQTGGDGYPF.

This chain connects TRBV6-1 to TRBJ1-2; no definite D call. The ends were cut back, 6 bases at V and 5 bases at J, with 16 bases in the middle. The CDR3 extends over 14 amino acids. Germline V gene data show CDR1 as MNHNS and CDR2 as SASEGT. For the CDR3, the DNA is TGTGCCAGCAGCCCCGACCGCCTAGCTTATGGCTACACCTTC. Protein sequence: CASSPDRLAYGYTF.

In the case of this clone: Germline is not matched at one junction end, which may reflect a read error. This chain joins TRBV7-8 and TRBJ2-3, with 13 bases identical to TRBD2. Per the germline V gene, CDR1 is SGHVS and CDR2 is FQNEAQ. CDR3 size: 19 residues. The CDR3 coding sequence is TGTGCCAGCAACTTAGGTGGGACTAGCGGGATTCGAATCACAGATACGCAGTATTTT. It codes for CASNLGGTSGIRITDTQYF. The whole variable domain, filled in from reference TRBV7-8 and TRBJ2-3, reads GAGVSQSPRYKVAKRGQDVALRCDPISGHVSLFWYQQALGQGPEFLTYFQNEAQLDKSGLPSDRFFAERPEGSVSTLKIQRTQQEDSAVYLCASNLGGTSGIRITDTQYFGPGTRLTVL.

This rearrangement joins TRBV9 to TRBJ2-7; TRBD2 matches at 9 bases. V dropped 4 bases and J dropped 3; count of bases not matched to a gene: 8. Germline CDR1 reads SGDLS; CDR2 reads YYNGEE. There are 15 residues in the CDR3. The chain's CDR3 is CASSPQQTSGYEQYF. The CDR3 DNA reads as TGTGCCAGCAGCCCGCAACAGACTAGCGGCTACGAGCAGTACTTC.

The chain couples TRBV5-1 to TRBJ2-3, with D maybe TRBD1 (5 bases). The CDR3 has 13 residues. V was cut by 7 bases and J by 4 bases, with 13 bases left in between. The germline gives CDR1 SGHRS, CDR2 YFSETQ. The CDR3 nucleotides are TGCGCCAGCCACGACAGCTCCGCAGATACGCAGTATTTT. This translates into CASHDSSADTQYF.

The chain couples TRBV18 to TRBJ2-7, with 8 bases lining up with TRBD1. In germline, CDR1 is KGHSH, CDR2 LQKENI. This CDR3 contains 14 residues. The V gene end was trimmed by 6 bases and the J gene end by 0 bases; junction bases not matched to a gene: 4. In DNA form, the CDR3 reads TGTGCCAGCTCCTGGACAGGGTACTCCTACGAGCAGTACTTC. This translates into CASSWTGYSYEQYF.

The rearrangement joins TRBV10-2 to TRBJ2-1; 13 bases align to TRBD2. Unmatched junction bases numbered 8, after V lost 2 bases and J lost 7 bases. The CDR3 sequence is 17 residues long. Germline loops: CDR1 WSHSY, CDR2 SAAADI. CDR3 sequence (DNA): TGCGCCAGCAGTGAGCCGTGGACTAGCGGGAGAGTAAATGAGCAGTTCTTC. It encodes CASSEPWTSGRVNEQFF.

V gene TRBV21-1 combines with J gene TRBJ2-1; the D call TRBD2 from the table was never checked on the DNA. TRBV21-1 is a pseudogene. This CDR3 has 13 amino acids. CDR3 sequence reads: CASSNGGRDEQFF. CDR3 nucleotides: TGTGCCAGCAGCAACGGGGGGAGGGATGAGCAGTTCTTC.

The chain combines TRBV11-2 with TRBJ1-1; 7 positions match TRBD1. This CDR3 has 15 residues. Per germline, CDR1 SGHAT and CDR2 FQNNGV. V trimming: 1 base; J trimming: 4 bases; junction bases outside the gene matches: 6. The CDR3 here is CASSLVTGSGTEAFF. The DNA for the CDR3 is TGTGCCAGCAGCTTAGTGACAGGGAGTGGCACTGAAGCTTTCTTT.

V is TRBV19 and J is TRBJ2-2; 7 bases are a match to TRBD1. The CDR3 runs 15 residues. Germline assignment: CDR1 LNHDA and CDR2 SQIVND (reference sequence). Germline trimming cut 1 base from V and 2 bases from J; bases unmatched to any gene: 1. CDR3 DNA: TGTGCCAGTAGTATAGGACAGGGAAACACCGGGGAGCTGTTTTTT. Translating it yields CASSIGQGNTGELFF. Full variable domain (outside the CDR3, taken from reference TRBV19 and TRBJ2-2): DGGITQSPKYLFRKEGQNVTLSCEQNLNHDAMYWYRQDPGQGLRLIYYSQIVNDFQKGDIAEGYSVSREKKESFPLTVTSAQKNPTAFYLCASSIGQGNTGELFFGEGSRLTVL.

The chain links TRBV6-6 to TRBJ2-3; TRBD1 matches 11 bases. The V gene's germline CDR1 is MNHNY and CDR2 SVGAGI (reference sequence). The CDR3 length is 14 residues. The trim removed 5 bases at V and 5 bases at J, leaving 3 bases unmatched. CDR3: CASSADRGQDTQYF. The CDR3 DNA reads as TGTGCCAGCAGTGCGGACAGGGGGCAAGATACGCAGTATTTT.

V gene TRBV4-1 combines with J gene TRBJ1-1, with TRBD1 identical over 10 bases. The CDR3 runs to 16 residues. Trimming at V came to 1 base and at J to 3 bases, leaving 5 bases not matched to a gene. Germline V CDR1 and CDR2: MGHRA, YSYEKL. The CDR3 spells CASSQGQGARDTEAFF. DNA for the CDR3: TGCGCCAGCAGCCAAGGACAGGGGGCGAGGGACACTGAAGCTTTCTTT.

This clone showed up just a few times. V gene TRBV18 combines with J gene TRBJ1-2, with TRBD1 matching 10 bases. This CDR3 comprises 16 residues. Germline assignment: CDR1 KGHSH and CDR2 LQKENI. The ends lost 4 bases at V and 4 bases at J; junction bases unmatched: 9. CDR3 amino acids: CASSQPGTGAVYGYTF. The CDR3 bases are TGTGCCAGCTCACAACCCGGGACAGGGGCAGTCTATGGCTACACCTTC.

V is TRBV9 and J is TRBJ2-3, with D maybe TRBD2 (5 bases). The CDR3 has 16 residues. V was pared by 0 bases and J by 1 base, with 12 bases between. Germline values: CDR1 SGDLS, CDR2 YYNGEE. This CDR3 reads CASSVGAEPGTDTQYF. The CDR3 nucleotides read TGTGCCAGCAGCGTAGGAGCGGAGCCAGGCACAGATACGCAGTATTTT.

The V gene is TRBV5-1, the J gene TRBJ2-2, with 9 bases that match TRBD1. CDR1 SGHRS and CDR2 YFSETQ come from the germline V gene. The CDR3 spans 15 residues. After removal of 4 bases from V and 5 bases from J, the junction contained 6 bases not matched to a gene. CDR3 residues: CASSPGQGRTGELFF. The CDR3 DNA sequence: TGCGCCAGCAGCCCGGGACAGGGAAGAACCGGGGAGCTGTTTTTT.

In its sample, this clone was seen a few times. The genes are TRBV6-5 and TRBJ2-1; 7 bases are shared with TRBD1. After removal of 8 bases from V and 9 bases from J, the junction contained 13 bases not matched to a gene. Germline CDR1 and CDR2: MNHEY and SVGAGI. This CDR3 is built from 14 residues. The CDR3 nucleotides read TGTGCCAGCTCCCTCTGGGGTGCAGGGGGTGAGCAGTTCTTC. Its translation is CASSLWGAGGEQFF.

The chain uses TRBV18 and TRBJ2-1; 10 bases map to TRBD1. V gave up 5 bases and J gave up 6 bases; unmatched junction bases: 4. This CDR3 region has 14 residues. Germline CDR1 KGHSH, CDR2 LQKENI. The CDR3 here is CASSKGQGINEQFF. The CDR3 nucleotides read TGTGCCAGCTCAAAGGGACAGGGGATCAATGAGCAGTTCTTC.

This chain uses TRBV2 with TRBJ1-2; TRBD1 matches at 9 bases. V was clipped by 8 bases and J by 4 bases; unmatched bases: 2. Germline V lookup: CDR1 SNHLY, CDR2 FYNNEI. The CDR3 runs 12 residues. The CDR3 loop is CASLGQGYGYTF. In nucleotides, the CDR3 is TGTGCCAGCTTGGGACAGGGCTATGGCTACACCTTC.

The genes are TRBV5-4 and TRBJ1-2; D might be TRBD1 (5 bases). Looked up from germline, CDR1 is SGHNT and CDR2 is YYREEE (reference sequence). CDR3 length: 11 amino acids. Trimming took off 3 bases at V and 8 bases at J, with 8 bases between the two ends. The CDR3 here is CASSWDLGYTF. CDR3 sequence (DNA): TGTGCCAGCAGCTGGGACTTGGGCTACACCTTC.

This rearrangement joins TRBV5-6 to TRBJ1-4; 8 bases agree with TRBD1. Germline V gene sequence: CDR1 SGHDT, CDR2 YYEEEE. J gave up 11 bases and V 4 bases, and 13 bases lay outside the gene matches. This CDR3 region has 15 residues. CDR3 DNA: TGTGCCAGCAGCCTGAGGACAGGGATCTCGTGTAAACTGTTTTTT. It encodes CASSLRTGISCKLFF.

This clone appeared once. The chain combines TRBV28 with TRBJ2-7; D possibly corresponds to TRBD2 (5 bases). V lost 3 bases, J lost 9 bases, and 15 bases lay in between. There are 13 residues in the CDR3. Per the germline V gene, CDR1 is MDHEN and CDR2 is SYDVKM. The CDR3 bases are TGTGCCAGCAGTTTCCCGGGGAGCCGTGGGCAGTACTTC. Protein: CASSFPGSRGQYF.

For this clone: The junction shows a germline mismatch at one end, possibly a read error. The rearrangement links TRBV27 to TRBJ1-6; D gene uncertain. Germline-derived CDR1 and CDR2 are MNHEY and SMNVEV (reference sequence). CDR3 length: 13 residues. This chain's CDR3 is CASSLGPGSPLNF. CDR3 in DNA: TGTGCCAGCAGTCTAGGTCCGGGGTCACCCCTCAACTTT.

The chain combines TRBV27 with TRBJ1-5, with a weak D call TRBD1 (5 bases). CDR1 and CDR2 (germline): MNHEY, SMNVEV (reference sequence). V lost 6 bases and J lost 3, with 15 bases in between. The CDR3 has 15 residues. CDR3 DNA sequence: TGTGCCAGCAGCCCGACAGAACAAATCAATCAGCCCCAGCATTTT. It yields the protein CASSPTEQINQPQHF.

The chain joins TRBV4-1 to TRBJ2-7, with TRBD2 identical over 9 bases. This CDR3 contains 16 residues. Germline V gives CDR1 MGHRA, CDR2 YSYEKL. Trimming cost V 1 base and J 4 bases; bases outside gene matches: 8. CDR3 in DNA: TGCGCCAGCAGCCAAGGAAGGGCTAGCGGGAAGTACGAGCAGTACTTC. Amino acids: CASSQGRASGKYEQYF.

This clone appeared once. The rearrangement uses TRBV5-1 and TRBJ1-1, with 7 bases identical to TRBD1. The length of the CDR3 is 16 residues. CDR1 is SGHRS, CDR2 YFSETQ, per germline. Trimming at V came to 4 bases and at J to 0 bases, leaving 9 bases not matched to a gene. CDR3 sequence reads: CASSQTTTGMNTEAFF. CDR3 bases: TGCGCCAGCAGCCAGACTACGACAGGGATGAACACTGAAGCTTTCTTT.